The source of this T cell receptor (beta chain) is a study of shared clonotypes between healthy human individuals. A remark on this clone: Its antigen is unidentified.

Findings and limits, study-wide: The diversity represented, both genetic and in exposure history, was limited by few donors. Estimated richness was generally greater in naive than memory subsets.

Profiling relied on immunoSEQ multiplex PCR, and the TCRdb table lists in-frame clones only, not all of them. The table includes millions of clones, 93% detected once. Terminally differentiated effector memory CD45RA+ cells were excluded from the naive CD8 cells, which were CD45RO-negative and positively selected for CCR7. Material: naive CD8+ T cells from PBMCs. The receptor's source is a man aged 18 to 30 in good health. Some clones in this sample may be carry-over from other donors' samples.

The CDR3 DNA reads as TGTGCCAGCAGTTTAGTCGACAATGATGTTGGGGCCAACGTCCTGACTTTC. Protein sequence: CASSLVDNDVGANVLTF. This sequence joins TRBV27 and TRBJ2-6; D unclear. Trimming stripped 2 bases from V and 3 bases from J, with 14 bases between. Germline V gene lookup returns CDR1 MNHEY and CDR2 SMNVEV (reference sequence). CDR3 length: 17 residues.